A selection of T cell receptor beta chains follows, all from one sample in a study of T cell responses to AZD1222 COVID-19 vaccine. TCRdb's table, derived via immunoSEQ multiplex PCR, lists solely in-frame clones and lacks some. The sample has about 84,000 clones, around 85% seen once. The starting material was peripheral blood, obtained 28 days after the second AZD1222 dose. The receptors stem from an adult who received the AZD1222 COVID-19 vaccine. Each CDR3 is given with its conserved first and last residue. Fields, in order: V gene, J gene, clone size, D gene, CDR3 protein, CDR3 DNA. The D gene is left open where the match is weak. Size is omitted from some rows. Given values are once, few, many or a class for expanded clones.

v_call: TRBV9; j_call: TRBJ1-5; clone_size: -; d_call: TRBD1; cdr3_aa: CASSSGTDYSNQPQHF; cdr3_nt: TGTGCCAGCAGCTCCGGGACAGACTATAGCAATCAGCCCCAGCATTTT
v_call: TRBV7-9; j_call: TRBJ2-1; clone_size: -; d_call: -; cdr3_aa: CASSPYNEQFF; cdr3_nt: TGTGCCAGCAGCCCTTACAATGAGCAGTTCTTC
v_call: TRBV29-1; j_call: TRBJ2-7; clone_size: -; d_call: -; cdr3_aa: CSVDNGYEQYF; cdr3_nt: TGCAGCGTTGACAACGGATACGAGCAGTACTTC
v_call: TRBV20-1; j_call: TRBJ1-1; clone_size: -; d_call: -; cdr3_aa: CSASGQVGEAFF; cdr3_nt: TGCAGTGCTAGTGGGCAGGTAGGCGAAGCTTTCTTT
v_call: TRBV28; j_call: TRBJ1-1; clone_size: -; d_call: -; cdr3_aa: CASSFGAVTEAFF; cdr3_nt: TGTGCCAGCAGTTTTGGGGCCGTGACTGAAGCTTTCTTT
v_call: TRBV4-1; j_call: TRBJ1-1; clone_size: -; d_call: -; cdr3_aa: CASSQEAQGKGLKTEAFF; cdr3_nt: TGCGCCAGCAGCCAAGAGGCCCAGGGGAAGGGTCTGAAAACTGAAGCTTTCTTT
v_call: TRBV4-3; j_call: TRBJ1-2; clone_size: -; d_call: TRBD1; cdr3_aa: CASSQEDRPYGYTF; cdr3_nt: TGCGCCAGCAGCCAAGAGGACAGGCCCTATGGCTACACCTTC
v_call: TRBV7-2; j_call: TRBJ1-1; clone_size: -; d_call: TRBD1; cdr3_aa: CASSIGQGMGTEAFF; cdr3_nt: TGTGCCAGCAGCATAGGACAGGGGATGGGCACTGAAGCTTTCTTT
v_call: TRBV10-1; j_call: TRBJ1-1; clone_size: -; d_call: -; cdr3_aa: CASSESGRLGTEAFF; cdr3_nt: TGCGCCAGCAGTGAGTCGGGAAGATTGGGCACTGAAGCTTTCTTT
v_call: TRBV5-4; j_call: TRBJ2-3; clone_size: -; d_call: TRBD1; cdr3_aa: CASRLTGGWTDTQYF; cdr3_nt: TGTGCCAGCAGATTGACAGGGGGCTGGACAGATACGCAGTATTTT
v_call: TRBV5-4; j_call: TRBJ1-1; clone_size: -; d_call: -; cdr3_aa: CASSLSVGGRNTEAFF; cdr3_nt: TGTGCCAGCAGCTTGAGTGTGGGGGGCAGGAACACTGAAGCTTTCTTT
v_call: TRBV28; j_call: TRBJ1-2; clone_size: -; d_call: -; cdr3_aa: CASSLSSPGTYGYTF; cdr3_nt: TGTGCCAGCAGTTTATCCTCTCCGGGGACCTATGGCTACACCTTC
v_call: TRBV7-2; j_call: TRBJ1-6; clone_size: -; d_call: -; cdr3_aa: CASRGGDVTPLHF; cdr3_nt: TGTGCCAGCAGGGGGGGAGATGTGACACCCCTCCACTTT
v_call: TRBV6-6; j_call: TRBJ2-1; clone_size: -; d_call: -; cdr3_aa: CASSYSEENANEQFF; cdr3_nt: TGTGCCAGCAGTTACTCGGAGGAGAATGCGAATGAGCAGTTCTTC
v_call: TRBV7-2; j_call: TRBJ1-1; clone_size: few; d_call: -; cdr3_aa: CASSFGPSLQAFF; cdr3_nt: TGTGCCAGCAGCTTTGGGCCCTCCCTCCAAGCTTTCTTT
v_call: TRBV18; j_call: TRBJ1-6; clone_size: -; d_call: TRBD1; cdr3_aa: CASSRDRDSYNSPLHF; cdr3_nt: TGTGCCAGCTCACGAGACCGGGACAGCTATAATTCACCCCTCCACTTT